Following are 6 T cell receptor beta chains from one sample sequenced in a study of breast tumors, draining lymph nodes, adjacent tissues. The lymph nodes were axillary draining lymph nodes from breast cancer patients. Using its own MiXCR run on the multiplex PCR reads, TCRdb lists one record per CDR3 protein. The profile shows about 300,000 distinct CDR3 sequences, 30% of them singletons. Specimen: axillary lymph node tissue. The receptor set was obtained from a female donor with breast cancer. Some clones in this sample may be carry-over from other donors' samples.

This chain uses TRBV5-1 with TRBJ1-5; tentatively, D is TRBD1 (5 bases). CDR1 and CDR2 from the germline V gene are SGHRS and YFSETQ. The CDR3 sequence is 13 residues long. V dropped 5 bases and J dropped 6 bases, with 12 bases sitting between them. CDR3 loop: CASSGGRVQPQHF. Written as DNA, the CDR3 is TGCGCCAGCAGTGGGGGGAGAGTTCAGCCCCAGCATTTT. The full variable domain, rest sourced from reference TRBV5-1 and TRBJ1-5, is KAGVTQTPRYLIKTRGQQVTLSCSPISGHRSVSWYQQTPGQGLQFLFEYFSETQRNKGNFPGRFSGRQFSNSRSEMNVSTLELGDSALYLCASSGGRVQPQHFGDGTRLSIL.

This clonotype was seen a few times. The chain has TRBV2 and TRBJ1-1; 9 bases align to TRBD1. V was pared by 6 bases and J by 7 bases, with 6 bases of the junction left unmatched. This CDR3 comprises 13 residues. The germline V gene has CDR1 SNHLY and CDR2 FYNNEI. The CDR3 reads CASRQGASGEAFF. The CDR3 nucleotides are TGTGCCAGCAGACAGGGGGCGTCGGGTGAAGCTTTCTTT.

There are many counts of this clonotype. The V call is TRBV12-5, the J call TRBJ2-7; TRBD1 aligns across 7 bases. The CDR3 covers 16 residues. Germline CDR1 is LGHNT and CDR2 is FRNRAP. V shed 6 bases, J shed 4 bases, and the junction held 15 bases outside the gene matches. In DNA, the CDR3 is TGTGCTAGTGGGCCCCGAGGGACAGCCACGGGGTACGAGCAGTACTTC. Protein sequence: CASGPRGTATGYEQYF.

This chain uses TRBV9 with TRBJ2-5, with D possibly TRBD2 on 6 matching bases. Per germline, CDR1 SGDLS and CDR2 YYNGEE. The CDR3 sequence is 16 residues long. Trimming shortened V by 5 bases and J by 1 base, and 18 bases separated the two germline ends. CDR3 residues: CASSVRFAGIQETQYF. The CDR3 DNA reads as TGTGCCAGCAGTGTAAGATTTGCGGGGATCCAAGAGACCCAGTACTTC.

This clonotype was counted at least ten times. The chain is built from TRBV5-4 and TRBJ1-6; D gene uncertain. Germline V gene lookup returns CDR1 SGHNT and CDR2 YYREEE (reference sequence). CDR3 length equals 14 residues. Between the trimmed V and J ends, which lost 2 bases and 8 bases, there was a span of 11 bases. The DNA for the CDR3 is TGTGCCAGCAGCTTCTTGGGCGAGGATTCACCCCTCCACTTT. Protein sequence: CASSFLGEDSPLHF.

The genes are TRBV2 and TRBJ2-1, with TRBD2 matching 11 bases. This CDR3 has 15 amino acids. J lost 4 bases, V lost 4 bases, and 3 bases had no gene match. The germline V gene has CDR1 SNHLY and CDR2 FYNNEI. As DNA, the CDR3 is TGTGCCAGCAGTGGAGGACTAGCGGGTTACAATGAGCAGTTCTTC. Translating it yields CASSGGLAGYNEQFF.